This T cell receptor beta chain was obtained from a study of blood T cell repertoires in COVID-19. About the research overall: The origin of the acute and convalescent COVID-19 samples was the United States, Italy and Spain. Sources were T cells, B-cell-depleted T cells, or PBMCs; the material itself was cDNA or gDNA.

Per the study methods: How many nucleated cells were present was estimated from reference gene primer amplification. Assay: immunoSEQ multiplex PCR; the TCRdb copy retains only in-frame clones and omits some. V and J calls and clone size are those listed in that table; D and trimming were worked out from the DNA. Of roughly 250,000 clones listed, around 90% are singletons. Germline lookup yields CDR1 SQVTM and CDR2 ANQGSEA. The CDR3 runs to 13 residues. J lost 8 bases, V lost 2 bases, and 4 bases had no gene match. The source material was peripheral blood. The TCR comes from a middle-aged woman with acute or convalescent COVID-19. The chain uses TRBV29-1 and TRBJ1-2, with 11 bases fitting TRBD1. Written as DNA, the CDR3 is TGCAGCGTTGAAAGGACAGGGGGCCACGGCTACACCTTC. Protein product: CSVERTGGHGYTF.